A single sample is the source of the 10 T cell receptor beta chains below, sequenced in a study of T cell changes during pregnancy in multiple sclerosis. Some clones are missing from TCRdb's copy, which holds only in-frame ones; the method was immunoSEQ multiplex PCR. The data show about 22,000 clones, roughly nine tenths seen once. Specimen: CD4+ T cells from peripheral blood mononuclear cells, collected after pregnancy. Source of these receptors: a female donor in good health, enrolled as a control in a pregnancy study.

The gene calls are TRBV10-3 and TRBJ2-7; D ambiguous. The V end was cut by 6 bases, the J end by 6 bases, with 12 bases between. The CDR3 length is 12 residues. CDR1 ENHRY and CDR2 SYGVKD come from the germline V gene. The CDR3 DNA sequence: TGTGCCATCAGCCATACTGAAACCGAGCAGTACTTC. Protein: CAISHTETEQYF.

The chain has TRBV5-1 and TRBJ1-1; D ambiguous. Per the germline V gene, CDR1 is SGHRS and CDR2 is YFSETQ. V lost 2 bases, J lost 1 base, and 6 bases lay in between. The CDR3 totals 13 residues. Here the CDR3 reads CASSFRGNTEAFF. In nucleotides, the CDR3 is TGCGCCAGCAGCTTCCGCGGGAACACTGAAGCTTTCTTT.

The rearrangement joins TRBV18 to TRBJ1-5; possible D gene TRBD1, 5 bases. The V gene's germline CDR1 is KGHSH and CDR2 LQKENI. Trimming removed 3 bases at V and 4 bases at J, with 7 bases between. The CDR3 is made up of 13 amino acids. CDR3 protein: CASSPAGNQPQHF. The CDR3 bases are TGTGCCAGCTCACCTGCAGGGAATCAGCCCCAGCATTTT. Drawing the rest from reference TRBV18 and TRBJ1-5, the complete variable domain is NAGVMQNPRHLVRRRGQEARLRCSPMKGHSHVYWYRQLPEEGLKFMVYLQKENIIDESGMPKERFSAEFPKEGPSILRIQQVVRGDSAAYFCASSPAGNQPQHFGDGTRLSIL.

The V and J genes are TRBV2 and TRBJ1-6, with D possibly being TRBD1 (5 bases). This CDR3 region has 15 residues. From germline, CDR1 is SNHLY and CDR2 FYNNEI. The germline V and J ends were trimmed by 8 bases and 6 bases, with 17 bases remaining between them. In nucleotides, the CDR3 is TGTGCCAGCGGGGGGGTAGGGCGGACTAATTCACCCCTCCACTTT. It encodes CASGGVGRTNSPLHF.

This clone was counted a single time. V gene TRBV30 combines with J gene TRBJ2-3, with no clear D. The ends were cut back, 1 base at V and 4 bases at J, with 15 bases in the middle. Germline CDR1 and CDR2: GTSNPN and SVGIG (reference sequence). This CDR3 has 15 residues. CDR3 region: CAWSGPGFQADTQYF. The CDR3 DNA is TGTGCCTGGAGTGGCCCAGGCTTCCAAGCAGATACGCAGTATTTT.

V and J are TRBV7-3 and TRBJ2-1; 7 bases line up with TRBD1. The CDR3 covers 16 residues. Looked up from germline, CDR1 is SGHTA and CDR2 is FQGTGA. V gave up 5 bases and J gave up 1 base; unmatched junction bases: 8. The CDR3 nucleotides are TGTGCCAGCAGCCCTGTGGTGGGACAGTCCTACAATGAGCAGTTCTTC. Translation gives CASSPVVGQSYNEQFF.

This clone was seen a few times. The chain links TRBV10-3 to TRBJ2-7; 10 bases map to TRBD1. J lost 7 bases, V lost 6 bases, and 12 bases had no gene match. The germline CDR1 and CDR2 sequences are ENHRY and SYGVKD. The CDR3 has 15 residues. CDR3 region: CAISAPGQGPREQYF. The CDR3 region has the DNA TGTGCCATCAGCGCCCCGGGACAGGGGCCTCGGGAGCAGTACTTC.

This clone has a handful of counts. V gene TRBV5-1 combines with J gene TRBJ1-2, with TRBD1 matching 7 bases. The germline CDR1 and CDR2 sequences are SGHRS and YFSETQ. V trimming: 0 bases; J trimming: 1 base; junction bases outside the gene matches: 6. The length of the CDR3 is 16 residues. CDR3 residues: CASSLEGTAINYGYTF. The DNA of the CDR3 is TGCGCCAGCAGCTTGGAGGGGACAGCAATTAACTATGGCTACACCTTC.

The J gene is TRBJ2-5, the V gene TRBV27, with TRBD2 matching over 8 bases. The germline gives CDR1 MNHEY, CDR2 SMNVEV (reference sequence). With 7 bases clipped from V and 0 bases from J, the junction kept 7 bases outside the gene matches. The CDR3 length is 15 residues. CDR3 sequence reads: CASKGLAGYQETQYF. In DNA form, the CDR3 reads TGTGCCAGCAAAGGACTAGCAGGGTACCAAGAGACCCAGTACTTC.

The CDR3 nucleotides read TGCAGCGTTGCCAGGGAGGTTGGTGGCTACACCTTC. Translation gives CSVAREVGGYTF. This chain uses TRBV29-1 with TRBJ1-2; perhaps TRBD1 as D (5 bases). V lost 4 bases, J lost 7 bases, and 13 bases lay in between. Per the germline V gene, CDR1 is SQVTM and CDR2 is ANQGSEA. This CDR3 region has 12 residues.